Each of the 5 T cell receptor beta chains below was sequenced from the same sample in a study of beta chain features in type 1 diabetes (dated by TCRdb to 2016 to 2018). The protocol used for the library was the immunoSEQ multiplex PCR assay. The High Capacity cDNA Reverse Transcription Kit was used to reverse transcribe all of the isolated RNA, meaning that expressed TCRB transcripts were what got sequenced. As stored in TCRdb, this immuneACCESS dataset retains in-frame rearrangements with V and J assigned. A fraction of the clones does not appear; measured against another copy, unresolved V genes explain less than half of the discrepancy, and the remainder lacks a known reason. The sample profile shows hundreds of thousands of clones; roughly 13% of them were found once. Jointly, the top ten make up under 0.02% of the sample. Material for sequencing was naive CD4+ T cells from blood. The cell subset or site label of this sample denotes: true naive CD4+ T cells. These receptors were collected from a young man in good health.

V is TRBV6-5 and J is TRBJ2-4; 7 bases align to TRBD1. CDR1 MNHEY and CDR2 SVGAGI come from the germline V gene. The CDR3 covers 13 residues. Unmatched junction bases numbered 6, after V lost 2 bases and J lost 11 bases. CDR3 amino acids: CASSYRTGDLQYF. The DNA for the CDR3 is TGTGCCAGCAGTTACCGTACAGGGGACCTTCAGTACTTC.

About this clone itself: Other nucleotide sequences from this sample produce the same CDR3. The CDR3, as DNA: TGTGCCAGCAGCTTAGTAGCGGGAAGCACAGATACGCAGTATTTT. Its protein is CASSLVAGSTDTQYF. The rearrangement links TRBV7-2 to TRBJ2-3, with TRBD2 matching 8 bases. The CDR3 is 15 residues long. CDR1 is SGHTA and CDR2 is FQGNSA in the germline V gene. J was trimmed by 0 bases and V by 1 base; bases with no gene match: 0.

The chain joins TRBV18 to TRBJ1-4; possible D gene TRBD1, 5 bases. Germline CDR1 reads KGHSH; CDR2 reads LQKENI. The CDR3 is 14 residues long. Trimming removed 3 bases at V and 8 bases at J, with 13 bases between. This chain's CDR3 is CASSPRGEQEKLFF. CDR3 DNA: TGTGCCAGCTCACCGCGGGGGGAGCAGGAAAAACTGTTTTTT.

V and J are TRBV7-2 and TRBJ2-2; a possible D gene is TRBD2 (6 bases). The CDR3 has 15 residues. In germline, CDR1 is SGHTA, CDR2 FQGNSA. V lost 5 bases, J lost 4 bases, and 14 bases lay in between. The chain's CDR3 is CASSPGGGVTGELFF. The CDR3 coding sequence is TGTGCCAGCAGCCCGGGTGGCGGGGTCACCGGGGAGCTGTTTTTT.

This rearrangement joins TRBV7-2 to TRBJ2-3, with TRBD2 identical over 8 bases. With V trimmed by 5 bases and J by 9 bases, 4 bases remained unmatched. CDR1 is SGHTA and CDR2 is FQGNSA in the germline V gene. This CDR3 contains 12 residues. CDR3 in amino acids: CASSLLAETQYF. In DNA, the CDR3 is TGTGCCAGCAGCCTACTAGCGGAAACGCAGTATTTT.